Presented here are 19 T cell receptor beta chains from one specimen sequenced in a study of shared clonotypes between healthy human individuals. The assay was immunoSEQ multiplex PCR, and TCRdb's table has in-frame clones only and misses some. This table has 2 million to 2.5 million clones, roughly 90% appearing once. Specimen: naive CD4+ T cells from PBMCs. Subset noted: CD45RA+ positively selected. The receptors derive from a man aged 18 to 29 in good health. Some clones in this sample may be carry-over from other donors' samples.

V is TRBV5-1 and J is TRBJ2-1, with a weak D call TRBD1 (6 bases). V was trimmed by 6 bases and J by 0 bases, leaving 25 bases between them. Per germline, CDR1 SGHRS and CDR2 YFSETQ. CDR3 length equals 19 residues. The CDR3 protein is CASKGTPLRSGASYNEQFF. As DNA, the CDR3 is TGCGCCAGCAAGGGGACACCTCTCCGTAGTGGGGCCTCCTACAATGAGCAGTTCTTC.

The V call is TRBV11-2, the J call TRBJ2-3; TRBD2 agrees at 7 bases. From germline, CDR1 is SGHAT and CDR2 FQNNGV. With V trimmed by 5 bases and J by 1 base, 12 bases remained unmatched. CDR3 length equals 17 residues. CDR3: CASSPLGAGEGTDTQYF. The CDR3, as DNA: TGTGCCAGCAGCCCCCTCGGGGCGGGAGAAGGCACAGATACGCAGTATTTT.

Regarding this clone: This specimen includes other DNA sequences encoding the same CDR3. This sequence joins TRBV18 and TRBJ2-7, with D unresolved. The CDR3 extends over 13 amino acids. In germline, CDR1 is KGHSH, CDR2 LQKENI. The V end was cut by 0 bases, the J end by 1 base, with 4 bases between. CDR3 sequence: CASSPPVSYEQYF. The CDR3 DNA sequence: TGTGCCAGCTCACCACCGGTTTCCTACGAGCAGTACTTC.

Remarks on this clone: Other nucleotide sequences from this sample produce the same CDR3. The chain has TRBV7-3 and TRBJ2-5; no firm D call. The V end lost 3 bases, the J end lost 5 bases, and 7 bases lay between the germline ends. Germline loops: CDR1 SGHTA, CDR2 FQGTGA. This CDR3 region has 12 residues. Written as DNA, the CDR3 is TGTGCCAGCAGCTTTCCCGGGGAGACCCAGTACTTC. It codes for CASSFPGETQYF. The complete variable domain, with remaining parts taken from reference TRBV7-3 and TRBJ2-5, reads GAGVSQTPSNKVTEKGKYVELRCDPISGHTALYWYRQSLGQGPEFLIYFQGTGAADDSGLPNDRFFAVRPEGSVSTLKIQRTERGDSAVYLCASSFPGETQYFGPGTRLLVL.

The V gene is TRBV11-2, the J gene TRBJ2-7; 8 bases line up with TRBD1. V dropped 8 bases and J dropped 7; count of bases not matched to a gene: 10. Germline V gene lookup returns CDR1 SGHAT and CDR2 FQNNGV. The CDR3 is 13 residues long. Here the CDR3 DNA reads TGTGCCAGCGGACAGGGTTCCCCCTTGGAGCAGTACTTC. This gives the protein CASGQGSPLEQYF.

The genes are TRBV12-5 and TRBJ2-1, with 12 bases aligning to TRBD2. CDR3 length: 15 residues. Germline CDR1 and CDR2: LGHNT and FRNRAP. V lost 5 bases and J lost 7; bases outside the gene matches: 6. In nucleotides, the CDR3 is TGTGCTAGTGGTATTCGCCTAGCGGGAGGGAATGAGCAGTTCTTC. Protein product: CASGIRLAGGNEQFF.

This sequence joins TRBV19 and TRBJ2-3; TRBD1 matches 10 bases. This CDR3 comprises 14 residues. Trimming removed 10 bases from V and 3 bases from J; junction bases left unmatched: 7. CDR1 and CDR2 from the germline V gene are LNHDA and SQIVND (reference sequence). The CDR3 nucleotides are TGTGCCACCTCACGGGACAGGGGTACAGATACGCAGTATTTT. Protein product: CATSRDRGTDTQYF.

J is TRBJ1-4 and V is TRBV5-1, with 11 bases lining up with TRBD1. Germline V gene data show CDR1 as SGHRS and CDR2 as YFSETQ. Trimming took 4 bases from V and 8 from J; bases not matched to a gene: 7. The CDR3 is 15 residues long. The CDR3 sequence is CASSQGQGGGEKLFF. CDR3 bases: TGCGCCAGCAGCCAGGGACAGGGGGGAGGCGAAAAACTGTTTTTT.

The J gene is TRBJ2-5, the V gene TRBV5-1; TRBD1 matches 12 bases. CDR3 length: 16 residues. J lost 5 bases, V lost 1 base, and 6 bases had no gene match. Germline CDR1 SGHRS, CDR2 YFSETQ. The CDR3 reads CASSLSGTGGWETQYF. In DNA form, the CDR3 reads TGCGCCAGCAGCTTGTCAGGGACAGGGGGCTGGGAGACCCAGTACTTC.

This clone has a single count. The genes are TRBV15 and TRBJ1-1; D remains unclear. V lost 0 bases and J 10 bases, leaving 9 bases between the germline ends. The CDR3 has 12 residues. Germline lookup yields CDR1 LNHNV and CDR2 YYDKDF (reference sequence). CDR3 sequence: CATSREVGRAFF. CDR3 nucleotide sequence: TGTGCCACCAGCAGAGAAGTGGGGAGAGCTTTCTTT.

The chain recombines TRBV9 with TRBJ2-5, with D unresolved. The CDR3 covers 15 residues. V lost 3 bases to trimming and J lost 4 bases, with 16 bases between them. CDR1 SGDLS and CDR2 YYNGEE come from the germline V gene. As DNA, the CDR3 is TGTGCCAGCAGCGACTCGCCCGGCCCAGCAGAGACCCAGTACTTC. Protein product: CASSDSPGPAETQYF.

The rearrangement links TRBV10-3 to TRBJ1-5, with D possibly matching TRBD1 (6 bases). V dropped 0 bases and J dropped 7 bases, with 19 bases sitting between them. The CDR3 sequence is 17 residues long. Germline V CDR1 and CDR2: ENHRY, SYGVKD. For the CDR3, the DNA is TGTGCCATCAGTGAGTCGATAGGGACACCCAGGGGACAGCCCCAGCATTTT. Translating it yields CAISESIGTPRGQPQHF.

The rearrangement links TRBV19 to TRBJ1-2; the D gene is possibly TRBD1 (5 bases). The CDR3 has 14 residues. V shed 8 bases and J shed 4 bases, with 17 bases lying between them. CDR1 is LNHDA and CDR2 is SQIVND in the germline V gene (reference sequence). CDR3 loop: CASVEAGQRYGYTF. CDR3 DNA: TGTGCCAGTGTAGAGGCGGGGCAGCGCTATGGCTACACCTTC.

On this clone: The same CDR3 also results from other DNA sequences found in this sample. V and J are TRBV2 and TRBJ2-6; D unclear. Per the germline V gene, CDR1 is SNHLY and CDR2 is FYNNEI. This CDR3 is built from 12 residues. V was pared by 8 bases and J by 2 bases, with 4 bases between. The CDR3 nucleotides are TGTGCCAGCTCGGCTGGGGCCAACGTCCTGACTTTC. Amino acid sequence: CASSAGANVLTF.

Here the CDR3 reads CASSLGGLPYEQYF. CDR3 sequence (DNA): TGTGCCAGCAGTTTGGGGGGCCTCCCCTACGAGCAGTACTTC. The V call is TRBV6-6, the J call TRBJ2-7; the D gene could be TRBD1 or TRBD2 (6 bases each). Deletions cut 4 bases from V and 2 bases from J, with 12 bases between. Looked up from germline, CDR1 is MNHNY and CDR2 is SVGAGI (reference sequence). There are 14 residues in the CDR3.

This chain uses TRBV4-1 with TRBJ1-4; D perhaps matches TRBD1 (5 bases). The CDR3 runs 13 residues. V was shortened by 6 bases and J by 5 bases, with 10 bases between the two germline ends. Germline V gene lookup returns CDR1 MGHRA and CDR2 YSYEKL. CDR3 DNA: TGCGCCAGCAGGCCTGGGGGGAATGAAAAACTGTTTTTT. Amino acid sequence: CASRPGGNEKLFF.

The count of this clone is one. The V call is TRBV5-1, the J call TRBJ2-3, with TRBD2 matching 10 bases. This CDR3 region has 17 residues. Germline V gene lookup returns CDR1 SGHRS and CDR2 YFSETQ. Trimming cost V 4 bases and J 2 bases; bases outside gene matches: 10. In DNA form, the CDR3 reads TGCGCCAGCAGCACCTCCAGGGGGACTAGCGCCACAGATACGCAGTATTTT. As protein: CASSTSRGTSATDTQYF.

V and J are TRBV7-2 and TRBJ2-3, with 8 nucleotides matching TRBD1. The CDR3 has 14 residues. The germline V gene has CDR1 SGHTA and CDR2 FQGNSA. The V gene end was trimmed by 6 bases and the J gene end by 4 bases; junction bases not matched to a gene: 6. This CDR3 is CASSPDRGPDTQYF. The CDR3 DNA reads TGTGCCAGCAGTCCTGACAGGGGACCAGATACGCAGTATTTT.

This chain's CDR3 is CASSPPSGGLYNEQFF. CDR3 in DNA: TGTGCCAGCTCACCACCTAGCGGAGGTCTCTACAATGAGCAGTTCTTC. This chain joins TRBV18 and TRBJ2-1, with D possibly TRBD2 on 6 matching bases. The germline V gene has CDR1 KGHSH and CDR2 LQKENI. V was pared by 0 bases and J by 3 bases, with 12 bases between. This CDR3 is 16 amino acids long.